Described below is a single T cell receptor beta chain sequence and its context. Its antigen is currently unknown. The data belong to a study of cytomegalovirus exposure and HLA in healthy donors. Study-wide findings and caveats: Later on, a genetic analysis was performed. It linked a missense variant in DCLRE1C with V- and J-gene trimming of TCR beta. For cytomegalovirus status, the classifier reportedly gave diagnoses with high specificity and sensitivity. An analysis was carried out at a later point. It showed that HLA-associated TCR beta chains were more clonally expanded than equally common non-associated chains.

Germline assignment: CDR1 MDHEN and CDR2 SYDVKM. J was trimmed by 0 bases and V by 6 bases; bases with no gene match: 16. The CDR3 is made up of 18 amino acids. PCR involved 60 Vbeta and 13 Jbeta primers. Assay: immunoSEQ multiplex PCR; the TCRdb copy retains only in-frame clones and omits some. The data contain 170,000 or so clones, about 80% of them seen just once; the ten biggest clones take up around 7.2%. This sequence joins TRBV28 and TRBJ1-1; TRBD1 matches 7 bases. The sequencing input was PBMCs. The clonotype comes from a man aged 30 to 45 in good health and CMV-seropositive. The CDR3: CASSPVFLTGAMNTEAFF. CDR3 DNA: TGTGCCAGCAGCCCCGTATTCTTAACAGGGGCTATGAACACTGAAGCTTTCTTT.